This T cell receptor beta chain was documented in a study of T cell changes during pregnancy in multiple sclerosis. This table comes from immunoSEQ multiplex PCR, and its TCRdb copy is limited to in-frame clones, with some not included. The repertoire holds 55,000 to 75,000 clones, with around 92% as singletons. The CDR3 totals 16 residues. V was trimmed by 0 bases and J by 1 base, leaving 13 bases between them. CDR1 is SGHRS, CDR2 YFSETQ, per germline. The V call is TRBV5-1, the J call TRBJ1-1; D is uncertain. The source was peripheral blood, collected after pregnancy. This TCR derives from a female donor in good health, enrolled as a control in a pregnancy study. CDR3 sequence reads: CASSLGLQRSNTEAFF. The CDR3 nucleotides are TGCGCCAGCAGCTTGGGGCTGCAGCGCTCGAACACTGAAGCTTTCTTT.